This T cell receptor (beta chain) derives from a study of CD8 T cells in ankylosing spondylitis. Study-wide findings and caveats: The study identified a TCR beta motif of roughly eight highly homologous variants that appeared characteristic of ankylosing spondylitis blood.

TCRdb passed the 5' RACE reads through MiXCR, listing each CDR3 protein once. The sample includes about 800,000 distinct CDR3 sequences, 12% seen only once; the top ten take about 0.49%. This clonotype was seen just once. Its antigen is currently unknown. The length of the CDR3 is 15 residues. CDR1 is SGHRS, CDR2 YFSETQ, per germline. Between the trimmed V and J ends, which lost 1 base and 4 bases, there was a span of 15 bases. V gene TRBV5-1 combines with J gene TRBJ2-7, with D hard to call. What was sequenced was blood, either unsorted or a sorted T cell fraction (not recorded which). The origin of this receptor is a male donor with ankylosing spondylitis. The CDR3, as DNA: TGCGCCAGCAGCTTGATATCCAGCGTAAATTACGAGCAGTACTTC. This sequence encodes CASSLISSVNYEQYF.